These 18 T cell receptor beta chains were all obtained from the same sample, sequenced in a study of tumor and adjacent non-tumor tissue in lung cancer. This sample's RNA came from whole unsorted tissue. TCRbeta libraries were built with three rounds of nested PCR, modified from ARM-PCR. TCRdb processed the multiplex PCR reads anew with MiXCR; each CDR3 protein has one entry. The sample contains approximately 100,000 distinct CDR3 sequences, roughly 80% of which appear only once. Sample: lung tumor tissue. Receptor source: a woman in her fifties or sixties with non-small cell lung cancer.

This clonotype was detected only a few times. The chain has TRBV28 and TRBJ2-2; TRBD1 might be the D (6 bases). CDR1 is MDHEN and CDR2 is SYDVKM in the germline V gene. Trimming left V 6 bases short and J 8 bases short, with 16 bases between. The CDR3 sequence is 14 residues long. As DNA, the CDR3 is TGTGCCAGCAGACGCTCAGGGGTAGGAGGGGAGCTGTTTTTT. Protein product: CASRRSGVGGELFF.

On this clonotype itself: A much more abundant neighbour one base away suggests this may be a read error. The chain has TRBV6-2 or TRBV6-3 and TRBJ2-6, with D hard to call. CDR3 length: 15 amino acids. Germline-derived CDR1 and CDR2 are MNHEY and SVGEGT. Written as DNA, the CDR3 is TGTACCAGCAGTTACGACGACTCTGGGGCCAACGTCCTGACTTTC. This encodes CTSSYDDSGANVLTF.

Written as DNA, the CDR3 is TGTGTCAGTTATCGGGACAGGACTATTAAAGAGACCCAGTACTTC. Its translation: CVSYRDRTIKETQYF. The chain employs TRBV28 and TRBJ2-5, with 8 nucleotides matching TRBD1. The length of the CDR3 is 15 residues. Germline loops: CDR1 MDHEN, CDR2 SYDVKM.

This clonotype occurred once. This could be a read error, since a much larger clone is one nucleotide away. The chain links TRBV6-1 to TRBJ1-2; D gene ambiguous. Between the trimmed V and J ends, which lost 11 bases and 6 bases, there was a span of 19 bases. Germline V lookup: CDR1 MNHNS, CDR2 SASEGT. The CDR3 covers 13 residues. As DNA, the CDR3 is TGTGCCGGCGCTCCGAGTCCAGGCGATGGCTACACCTTC. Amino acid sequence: CAGAPSPGDGYTF.

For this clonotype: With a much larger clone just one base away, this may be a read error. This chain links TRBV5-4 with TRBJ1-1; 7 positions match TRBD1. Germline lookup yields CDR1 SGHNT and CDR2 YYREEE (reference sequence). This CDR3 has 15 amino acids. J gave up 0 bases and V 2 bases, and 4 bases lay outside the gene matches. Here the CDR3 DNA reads TGTGCCAGCAGCTTAGAACAGGGGTTGAACACTGAAGCTTTCTTT. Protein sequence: CASSLEQGLNTEAFF.

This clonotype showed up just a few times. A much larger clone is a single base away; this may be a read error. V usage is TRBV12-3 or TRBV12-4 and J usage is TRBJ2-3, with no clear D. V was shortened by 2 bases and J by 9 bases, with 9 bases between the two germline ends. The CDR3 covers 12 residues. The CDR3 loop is CASSLSGETQYF. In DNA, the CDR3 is TGTGCCAGCAGTTTATCAGGAGAAACGCAGTATTTT.

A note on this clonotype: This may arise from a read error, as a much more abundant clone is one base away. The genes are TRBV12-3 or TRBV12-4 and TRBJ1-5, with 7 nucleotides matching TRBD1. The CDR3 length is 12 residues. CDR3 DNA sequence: TGTACCATCGGGACAGCTGATCAGCCCCAGCATTTT. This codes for CTIGTADQPQHF.

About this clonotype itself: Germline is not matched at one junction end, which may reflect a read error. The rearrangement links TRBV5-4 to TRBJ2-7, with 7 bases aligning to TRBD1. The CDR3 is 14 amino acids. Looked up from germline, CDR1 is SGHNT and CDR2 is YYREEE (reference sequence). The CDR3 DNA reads TGTGTCAGCAGCTCGGGACAGTTCTCCTTCGAGCAGTACTTC. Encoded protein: CVSSSGQFSFEQYF.

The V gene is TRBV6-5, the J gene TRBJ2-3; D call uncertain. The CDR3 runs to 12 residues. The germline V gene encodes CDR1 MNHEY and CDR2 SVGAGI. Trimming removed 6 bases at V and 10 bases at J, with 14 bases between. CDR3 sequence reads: CASSSDTVPQYF. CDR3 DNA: TGTGCCAGCAGCTCGGATACAGTTCCGCAGTATTTT.

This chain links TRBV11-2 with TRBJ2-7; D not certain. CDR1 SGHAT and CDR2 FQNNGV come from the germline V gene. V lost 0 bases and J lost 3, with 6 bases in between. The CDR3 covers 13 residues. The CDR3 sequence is CASSLEDRYEQYF. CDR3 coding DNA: TGTGCCAGCAGCTTAGAAGACCGCTACGAGCAGTACTTC.

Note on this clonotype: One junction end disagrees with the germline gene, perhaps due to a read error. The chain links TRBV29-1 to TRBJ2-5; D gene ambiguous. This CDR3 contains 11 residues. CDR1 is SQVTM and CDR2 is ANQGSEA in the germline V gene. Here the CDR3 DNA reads TGCAGTGTTGGGCCTCAAGAGGCCCAGTACTTC. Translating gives CSVGPQEAQYF.

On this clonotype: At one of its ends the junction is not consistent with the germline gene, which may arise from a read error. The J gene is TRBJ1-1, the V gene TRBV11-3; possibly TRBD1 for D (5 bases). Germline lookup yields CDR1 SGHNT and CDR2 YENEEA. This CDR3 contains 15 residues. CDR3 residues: CVSILDSGIGTEAFF. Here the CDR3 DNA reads TGTGTCAGCATCTTAGATTCAGGGATAGGCACTGAAGCTTTCTTT.

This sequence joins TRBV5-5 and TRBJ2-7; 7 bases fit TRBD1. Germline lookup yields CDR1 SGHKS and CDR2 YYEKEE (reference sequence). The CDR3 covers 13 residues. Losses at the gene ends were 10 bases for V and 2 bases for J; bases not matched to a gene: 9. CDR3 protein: CACGFDRAYEQYF. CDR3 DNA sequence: TGTGCCTGCGGCTTCGACAGGGCCTACGAGCAGTACTTC. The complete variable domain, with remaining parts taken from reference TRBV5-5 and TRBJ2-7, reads DAGVTQSPTHLIKTRGQQVTLRCSPISGHKSVSWYQQVLGQGPQFIFQYYEKEERGRGNFPDRFSARQFPNYSSELNVNALLLGDSALYLCACGFDRAYEQYFGPGTRLTVT.

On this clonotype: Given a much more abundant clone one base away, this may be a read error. CDR3 protein: CASTQGTVGGGYTF. In nucleotides, the CDR3 is TGTGCCAGCACCCAAGGGACAGTGGGCGGTGGCTACACCTTC. V gene TRBV6-5 combines with J gene TRBJ1-2, with TRBD1 matching 7 bases. V shed 7 bases, J shed 7 bases, and the junction held 12 bases outside the gene matches. This CDR3 spans 14 amino acids. Germline V lookup: CDR1 MNHEY, CDR2 SVGAGI.

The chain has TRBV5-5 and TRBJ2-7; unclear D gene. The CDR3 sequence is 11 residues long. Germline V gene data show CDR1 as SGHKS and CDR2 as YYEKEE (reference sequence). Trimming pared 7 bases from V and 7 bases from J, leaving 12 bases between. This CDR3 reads CASRKNYEQYF. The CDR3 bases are TGTGCCAGCCGTAAGAACTATGAGCAGTACTTC.

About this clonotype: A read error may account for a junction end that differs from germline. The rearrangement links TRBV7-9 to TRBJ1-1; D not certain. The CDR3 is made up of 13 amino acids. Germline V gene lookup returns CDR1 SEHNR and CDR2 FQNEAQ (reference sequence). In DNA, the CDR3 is TGTGCCAGTTTGGACGGTCTGAACACTGAAGCTTACTTT. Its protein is CASLDGLNTEAYF.

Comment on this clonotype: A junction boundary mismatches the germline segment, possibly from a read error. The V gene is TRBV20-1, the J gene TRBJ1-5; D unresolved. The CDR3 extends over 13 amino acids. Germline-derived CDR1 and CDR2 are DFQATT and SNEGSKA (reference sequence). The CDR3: CSPRDVHNQPQLF. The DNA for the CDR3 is TGCAGTCCTAGAGACGTTCACAATCAGCCCCAGCTTTTT.

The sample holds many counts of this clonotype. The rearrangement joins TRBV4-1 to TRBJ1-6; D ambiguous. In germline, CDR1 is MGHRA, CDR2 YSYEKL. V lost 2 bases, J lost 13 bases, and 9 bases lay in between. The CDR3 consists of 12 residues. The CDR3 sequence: CASSQPGWPLHF. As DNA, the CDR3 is TGCGCCAGCAGCCAACCCGGCTGGCCCCTCCACTTT.